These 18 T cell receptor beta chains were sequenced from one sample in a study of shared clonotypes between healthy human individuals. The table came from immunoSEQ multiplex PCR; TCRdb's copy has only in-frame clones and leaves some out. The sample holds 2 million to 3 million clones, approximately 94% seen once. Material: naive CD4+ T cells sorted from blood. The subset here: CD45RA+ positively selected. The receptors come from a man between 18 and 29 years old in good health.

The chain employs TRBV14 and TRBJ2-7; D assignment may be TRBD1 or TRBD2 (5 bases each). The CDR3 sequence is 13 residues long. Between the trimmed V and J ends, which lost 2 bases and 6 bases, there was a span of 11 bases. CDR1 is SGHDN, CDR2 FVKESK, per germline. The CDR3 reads CASSQSQRGEQYF. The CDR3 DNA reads TGTGCCAGCAGCCAATCGCAGAGGGGCGAGCAGTACTTC.

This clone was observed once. The CDR3 DNA reads as TGTGCCATCAGCCTCGGGGGCGGGGTGGGGCCCCTCCACTTT. Encoded protein: CAISLGGGVGPLHF. The rearrangement joins TRBV10-3 to TRBJ1-6; tentatively, D is TRBD1 (6 bases). Per germline, CDR1 ENHRY and CDR2 SYGVKD. The CDR3 is 14 residues long. V lost 6 bases and J lost 13, with 19 bases in between.

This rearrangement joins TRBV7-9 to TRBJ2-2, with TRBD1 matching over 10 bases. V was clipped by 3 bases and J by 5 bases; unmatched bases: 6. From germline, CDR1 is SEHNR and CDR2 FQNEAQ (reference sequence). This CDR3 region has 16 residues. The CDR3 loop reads CASSLTGGAKTGELFF. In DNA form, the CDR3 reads TGTGCCAGCAGCTTGACAGGGGGCGCAAAGACCGGGGAGCTGTTTTTT.

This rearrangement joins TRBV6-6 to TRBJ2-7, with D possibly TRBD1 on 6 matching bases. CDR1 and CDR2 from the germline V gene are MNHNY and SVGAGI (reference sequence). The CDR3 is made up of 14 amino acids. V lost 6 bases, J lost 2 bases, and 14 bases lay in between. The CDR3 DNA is TGTGCCAGCAGCCTCGGACAGCCCCCCTACGAGCAGTACTTC. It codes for CASSLGQPPYEQYF.

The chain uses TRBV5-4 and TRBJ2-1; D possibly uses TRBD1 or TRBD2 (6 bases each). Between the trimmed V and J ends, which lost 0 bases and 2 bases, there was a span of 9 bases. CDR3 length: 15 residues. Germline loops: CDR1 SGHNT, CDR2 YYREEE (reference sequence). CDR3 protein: CASSLAGAAYNEQFF. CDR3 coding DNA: TGTGCCAGCAGCTTGGCGGGGGCGGCCTACAATGAGCAGTTCTTC.

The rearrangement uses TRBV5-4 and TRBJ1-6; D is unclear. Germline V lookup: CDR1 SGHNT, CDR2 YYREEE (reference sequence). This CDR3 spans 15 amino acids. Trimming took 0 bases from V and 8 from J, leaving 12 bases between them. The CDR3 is CASSLDMARDSPLHF. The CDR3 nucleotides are TGTGCCAGCAGCTTGGATATGGCCCGTGATTCACCCCTCCACTTT.

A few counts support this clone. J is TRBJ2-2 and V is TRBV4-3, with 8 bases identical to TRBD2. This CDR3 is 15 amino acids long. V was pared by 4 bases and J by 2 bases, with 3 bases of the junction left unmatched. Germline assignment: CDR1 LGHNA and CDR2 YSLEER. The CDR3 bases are TGCGCCAGCAGCCCGGGAGGGCCAAACACCGGGGAGCTGTTTTTT. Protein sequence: CASSPGGPNTGELFF.

CDR3 region: CAWSVGLAGGYEQYF. The DNA for the CDR3 is TGTGCCTGGAGTGTTGGCCTAGCGGGAGGCTACGAGCAGTACTTC. V usage is TRBV30 and J usage is TRBJ2-7, with 11 bases aligning to TRBD2. Looked up from germline, CDR1 is GTSNPN and CDR2 is SVGIG (reference sequence). J gave up 3 bases and V 0 bases, and 4 bases lay outside the gene matches. The CDR3 loop spans 15 amino acids.

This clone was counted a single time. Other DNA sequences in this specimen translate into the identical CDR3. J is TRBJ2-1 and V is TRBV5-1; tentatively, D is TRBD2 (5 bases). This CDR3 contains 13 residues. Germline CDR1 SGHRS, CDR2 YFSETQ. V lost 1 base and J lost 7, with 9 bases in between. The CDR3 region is CASSLIGSNEQFF. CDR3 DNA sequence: TGCGCCAGCAGCTTGATTGGGAGTAATGAGCAGTTCTTC.

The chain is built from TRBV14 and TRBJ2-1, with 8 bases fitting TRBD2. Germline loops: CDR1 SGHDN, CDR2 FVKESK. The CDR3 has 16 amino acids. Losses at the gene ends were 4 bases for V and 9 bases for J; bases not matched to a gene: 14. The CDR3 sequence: CASSLAGSGLGIEQFF. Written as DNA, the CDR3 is TGTGCCAGCAGCCTTGCAGGTTCGGGACTAGGTATTGAGCAGTTCTTC.

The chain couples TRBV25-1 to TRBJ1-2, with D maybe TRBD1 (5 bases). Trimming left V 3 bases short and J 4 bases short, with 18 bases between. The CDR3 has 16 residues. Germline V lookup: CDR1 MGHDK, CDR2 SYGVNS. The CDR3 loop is CASSDSVTGAVYGYTF. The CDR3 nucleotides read TGTGCCAGCAGTGATTCGGTAACAGGAGCCGTCTATGGCTACACCTTC.

The CDR3 sequence is CASSLRGTGEGSPLHF. The CDR3 DNA is TGTGCCAGCAGCCTCCGGGGGACCGGTGAAGGTTCACCCCTCCACTTT. This chain connects TRBV5-6 to TRBJ1-6; a possible D gene is TRBD1 (5 bases). CDR1 and CDR2 (germline): SGHDT, YYEEEE. The CDR3 length is 16 residues. V was shortened by 4 bases and J by 9 bases, with 20 bases between the two germline ends.

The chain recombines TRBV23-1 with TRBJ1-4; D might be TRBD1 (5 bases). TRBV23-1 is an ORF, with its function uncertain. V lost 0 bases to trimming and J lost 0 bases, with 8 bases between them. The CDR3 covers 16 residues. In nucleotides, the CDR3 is TGCGCCAGCAGTCAATCGAAGGGGTCAACTAATGAAAAACTGTTTTTT. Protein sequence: CASSQSKGSTNEKLFF.

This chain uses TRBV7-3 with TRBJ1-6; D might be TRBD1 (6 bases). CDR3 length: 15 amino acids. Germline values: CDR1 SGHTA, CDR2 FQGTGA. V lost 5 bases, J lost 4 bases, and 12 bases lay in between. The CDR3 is CASSASGEYNSPLHF. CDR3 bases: TGTGCCAGCAGCGCATCAGGGGAATATAATTCACCCCTCCACTTT.

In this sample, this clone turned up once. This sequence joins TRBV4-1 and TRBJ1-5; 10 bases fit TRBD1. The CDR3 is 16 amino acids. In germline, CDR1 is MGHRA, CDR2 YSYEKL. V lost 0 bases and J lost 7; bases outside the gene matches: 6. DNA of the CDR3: TGCGCCAGCAGCCAAGATGAAGAGACAGGGGGCCAGCCCCAGCATTTT. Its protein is CASSQDEETGGQPQHF.

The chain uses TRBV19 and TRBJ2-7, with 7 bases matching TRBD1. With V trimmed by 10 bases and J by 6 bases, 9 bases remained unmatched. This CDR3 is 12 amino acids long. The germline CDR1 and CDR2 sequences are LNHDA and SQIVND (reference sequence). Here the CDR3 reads CATEGEGAEQYF. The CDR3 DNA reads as TGTGCCACCGAGGGAGAGGGGGCCGAGCAGTACTTC.

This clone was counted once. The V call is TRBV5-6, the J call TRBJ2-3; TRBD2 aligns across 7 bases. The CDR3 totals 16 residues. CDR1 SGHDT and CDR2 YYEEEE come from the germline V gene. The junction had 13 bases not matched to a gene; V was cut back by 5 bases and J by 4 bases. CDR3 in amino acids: CASRPGSTGGADTQYF. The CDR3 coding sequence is TGTGCCAGCAGGCCCGGATCTACGGGAGGTGCAGATACGCAGTATTTT.

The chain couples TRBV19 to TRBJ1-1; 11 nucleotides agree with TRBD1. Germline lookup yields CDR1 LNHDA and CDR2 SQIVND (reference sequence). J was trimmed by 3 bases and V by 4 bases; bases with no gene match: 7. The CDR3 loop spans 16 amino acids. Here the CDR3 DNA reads TGTGCCAGTAGTACGGGACAGGGGGACGTGGACACTGAAGCTTTCTTT. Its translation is CASSTGQGDVDTEAFF.